This note documents a single T cell receptor (beta chain) sequence. The data were taken from a study of blood T cell repertoires in COVID-19. Whole-study context: Donors in the United States, Italy and Spain gave samples during acute or convalescent COVID-19. Sources were T cells, B-cell-depleted T cells, or PBMCs; the material itself was cDNA or gDNA.

Under the authors' procedure: Reference gene primer amplification yielded estimated nucleated cell counts. Sequencing was performed with immunoSEQ multiplex PCR; in TCRdb, only in-frame clones are kept and a portion is missing. V and J calls and clone size are as listed in that table; D and trimming were resolved from the DNA. The data hold 130,000 to 150,000 clones, with 65% to 85% observed a single time. The CDR3 is 15 amino acids. The V segment lost 4 bases and the J segment 10 bases; nucleotides outside the gene matches: 5. Germline values: CDR1 SGHDN, CDR2 FVKESK. Input material: peripheral blood. The sequence came from a man aged 50 to 60 with active or convalescent COVID-19. This chain uses TRBV14 with TRBJ2-1; 15 bases are shared with TRBD2. The CDR3 nucleotides read TGTGCCAGCAGCCCGCGGACTAGCGGGGGGGAAGAGCAGTTCTTC. It specifies CASSPRTSGGEEQFF.